This T cell receptor beta chain was sequenced for a study of technical replicates of blood from a handful of donors. Measured with immunoSEQ multiplex PCR; TCRdb has only the in-frame clones, and not every one. The sample contains approximately 70,000 clones, about 98% of which appear only once. This CDR3 is built from 14 residues. Looked up from germline, CDR1 is SGDLS and CDR2 is YYNGEE. Trimming removed 4 bases from V and 10 bases from J, with 15 bases in between. The chain couples TRBV9 to TRBJ1-6; D uncertain. The origin of this receptor is a human donor in good health. Sequencing was done on a sample of T cells isolated from PBMCs. CDR3 in DNA: TGTGCCAGCAGCTCCCGGGATCCGGGGTCACCCCTCCACTTT. Its translation is CASSSRDPGSPLHF.